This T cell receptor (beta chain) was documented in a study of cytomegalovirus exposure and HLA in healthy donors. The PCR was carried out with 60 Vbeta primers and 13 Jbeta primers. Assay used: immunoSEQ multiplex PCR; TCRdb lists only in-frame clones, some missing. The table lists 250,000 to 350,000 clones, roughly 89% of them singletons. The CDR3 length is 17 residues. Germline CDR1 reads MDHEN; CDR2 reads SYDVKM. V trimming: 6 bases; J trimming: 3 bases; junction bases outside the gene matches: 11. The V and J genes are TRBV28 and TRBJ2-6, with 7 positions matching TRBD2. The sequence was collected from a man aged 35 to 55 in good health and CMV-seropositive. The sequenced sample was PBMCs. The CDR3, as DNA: TGTGCCAGCAGCGGTTATGGGGGACTACTTGGGGCCAACGTCCTGACTTTC. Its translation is CASSGYGGLLGANVLTF.